The rows below give T cell receptor beta chains drawn from one sample of a study of blood T cell repertoires in COVID-19. Here immunoSEQ multiplex PCR was the method, and the copy in TCRdb shows in-frame clones only, minus some. The table lists approximately 190,000 clones, around 83% of them singletons. Source material: peripheral blood. The receptors come from a woman aged 40 to 55 with acute or convalescent COVID-19. Both conserved end residues are part of each CDR3. Each record gives: D gene, clone size, J gene, V gene, CDR3 DNA, CDR3 protein. D genes are given only for firm matches. The listing skips clone size in some rows; elsewhere it reads once, few, many or a size class.

D: TRBD1; size: few; J: TRBJ1-5; V: TRBV28; DNA: TGTGCCAGCATGGACAGGAGCAATCAGCCCCAGCATTTT; CDR3: CASMDRSNQPQHF
D: NA; size: NA; J: TRBJ2-5; V: TRBV7-9; DNA: TGTGCCAGCAGCCACGGGACATCCGGAGAGACCCAGTACTTC; CDR3: CASSHGTSGETQYF
D: NA; size: NA; J: TRBJ1-5; V: TRBV5-8; DNA: TGTGCCACTACAGGATCTCTTGGCCAGCCCCAGCATTTT; CDR3: CATTGSLGQPQHF
D: NA; size: NA; J: TRBJ2-6; V: TRBV4-2; DNA: TGTGCCAGCAGCCAAGTTAATTCAGGGACTGGGGCCAACGTCCTGACTTTC; CDR3: CASSQVNSGTGANVLTF
D: TRBD1; size: NA; J: TRBJ1-2; V: TRBV6-5; DNA: TGTGCCAGCAGCCGAGGGACAGGACGGGACTATGGCTACACCTTC; CDR3: CASSRGTGRDYGYTF
D: TRBD2; size: NA; J: TRBJ2-1; V: TRBV19; DNA: TGTGCCAGTAGTATGGGACTAGCGCTCGATTACAATGAGCAGTTCTTC; CDR3: CASSMGLALDYNEQFF
D: NA; size: NA; J: TRBJ2-3; V: TRBV6-6; DNA: TGTGCCAGCAGTTACTCGAGGGGGTACACAGATACGCAGTATTTT; CDR3: CASSYSRGYTDTQYF
D: NA; size: NA; J: TRBJ2-6; V: TRBV4-2; DNA: TGTGCCAGCAGCCAAGGACAATTAGGGGCCAACGTCCTGACTTTC; CDR3: CASSQGQLGANVLTF
D: TRBD1; size: NA; J: TRBJ2-7; V: TRBV9; DNA: TGTGCCAGCAGCGTAGGGGACAGGGGCTACGAGCAGTACTTC; CDR3: CASSVGDRGYEQYF
D: NA; size: few; J: TRBJ1-6; V: TRBV11-2; DNA: TGTGCCAGCAGCTTAGAGAATAGGGGTTCACCCCTCCACTTT; CDR3: CASSLENRGSPLHF
D: NA; size: NA; J: TRBJ2-7; V: TRBV11-2; DNA: TGTGCCAGCAGCTTAGAACATTACGAGCAGTACTTC; CDR3: CASSLEHYEQYF
D: NA; size: NA; J: TRBJ1-2; V: TRBV12-3/TRBV12-4; DNA: TGTGCCAGCAGTGCCTCCACAATGGGCGGCTACACCTTC; CDR3: CASSASTMGGYTF
D: NA; size: NA; J: TRBJ2-1; V: TRBV3-1/TRBV3-2; DNA: TGTGCCAGCAGCCAAGTCCCCCAGGGGCGGGATGAGCAGTTCTTC; CDR3: CASSQVPQGRDEQFF
D: NA; size: NA; J: TRBJ1-1; V: TRBV2; DNA: TGTGCCAGCATTCGCCAGGTGAACACTGAAGCTTTCTTT; CDR3: CASIRQVNTEAFF
D: NA; size: NA; J: TRBJ1-1; V: TRBV7-2; DNA: TGTGCCAGCAGCTTATTTATAAGGAGTCAGGGAGGAACTGAAGCTTTCTTT; CDR3: CASSLFIRSQGGTEAFF
D: TRBD2; size: NA; J: TRBJ2-5; V: TRBV30; DNA: TGTGCCTGGAGTCCACTCGGGGGGGCCCAGTACTTC; CDR3: CAWSPLGGAQYF
D: NA; size: NA; J: TRBJ2-1; V: TRBV5-1; DNA: TGCGCCAGCATGGACAATGACAATGAGCAGTTCTTC; CDR3: CASMDNDNEQFF
D: NA; size: NA; J: TRBJ1-1; V: TRBV30; DNA: TGTGCCTGGGGTAAAACAGCTAACACTGAAGCTTTCTTT; CDR3: CAWGKTANTEAFF
D: TRBD1; size: NA; J: TRBJ1-2; V: TRBV12-3/TRBV12-4; DNA: TGTGCCAGCAGCCTGGGACAGACCTATGGCTACACCTTC; CDR3: CASSLGQTYGYTF
D: TRBD1; size: NA; J: TRBJ1-1; V: TRBV6-6; DNA: TGTGCCAGCAGTTGGACAGGGAGGGGGAACACTGAAGCTTTCTTT; CDR3: CASSWTGRGNTEAFF
D: NA; size: NA; J: TRBJ2-2; V: TRBV5-1; DNA: TGCGCCAGCTTCCGGGATAGCACCGGGGAGCTGTTTTTT; CDR3: CASFRDSTGELFF
D: NA; size: NA; J: TRBJ1-1; V: TRBV27; DNA: TGTGCCGCCGGGACTAAAGAAGCTTTCTTT; CDR3: CAAGTKEAFF
D: NA; size: NA; J: TRBJ2-7; V: TRBV11-3; DNA: TGTGCCAGCAGCTTCGGGGTGGACGAGCAGTACTTC; CDR3: CASSFGVDEQYF
D: NA; size: NA; J: TRBJ1-1; V: TRBV2; DNA: TGTGCCAGCACGTTTGCAGGAACAATTACTGAAGCTTTCTTT; CDR3: CASTFAGTITEAFF
D: TRBD2; size: NA; J: TRBJ2-7; V: TRBV6-5; DNA: TGTGCCAGCAGTTACTCGACCGGGGGGGCCTACGAGCAGTACTTC; CDR3: CASSYSTGGAYEQYF
D: NA; size: NA; J: TRBJ1-1; V: TRBV7-2; DNA: TGTGCCAGCCGGAGGGGGGGCACTGAAGCTTTCTTT; CDR3: CASRRGGTEAFF
D: NA; size: NA; J: TRBJ2-7; V: TRBV6-5; DNA: TGTGCCAGCAGATTCGGGAAGGCCTACGAGCAGTACTTC; CDR3: CASRFGKAYEQYF
D: NA; size: NA; J: TRBJ1-1; V: TRBV19; DNA: TGTGCCAGTAGTATAGATCGGGGCAGGGGATCGAGTGAAGCTTTCTTT; CDR3: CASSIDRGRGSSEAFF
D: NA; size: NA; J: TRBJ1-5; V: TRBV29-1; DNA: TGCAGCTTCAGCAGGGGAACAGGCAATCAGCCCCAGCATTTT; CDR3: CSFSRGTGNQPQHF
D: NA; size: NA; J: TRBJ1-1; V: TRBV18; DNA: TGTGCCAGCTCACCCGACAGACTGAACACTGAAGCTTTCTTT; CDR3: CASSPDRLNTEAFF
D: NA; size: NA; J: TRBJ2-7; V: TRBV6-5; DNA: TGTGCCAGCAGGACGGGACAAAGTACTTACGAGCAGTACTTC; CDR3: CASRTGQSTYEQYF
D: NA; size: NA; J: TRBJ1-2; V: TRBV7-9; DNA: TGTGCCAGCAGCTTGTCTCGGTATGGCTACACCTTC; CDR3: CASSLSRYGYTF
D: NA; size: NA; J: TRBJ1-3; V: TRBV2; DNA: TGTGCCAGCAATCTGGACGGACTCTCTGGAAACACCATATATTTT; CDR3: CASNLDGLSGNTIYF
D: TRBD1; size: NA; J: TRBJ2-7; V: TRBV5-6; DNA: TGTGCCAGCAGCTTGGTGGGACAGGGTATCCTGGGCTACGAGCAGTACTTC; CDR3: CASSLVGQGILGYEQYF
D: TRBD1; size: once; J: TRBJ1-2; V: TRBV5-1; DNA: TGCGCCAGCAGCTCTAAGGACAGGGGGGATAACTATGGCTACACCTTC; CDR3: CASSSKDRGDNYGYTF
D: NA; size: NA; J: TRBJ2-2; V: TRBV5-1; DNA: TGCGCCAGCAGCTTGGAGGTCGGAGATAACACCGGGGAGCTGTTTTTT; CDR3: CASSLEVGDNTGELFF
D: TRBD2; size: NA; J: TRBJ2-1; V: TRBV29-1; DNA: TGCAGCGTACGACAACTAGCGGGAGGGCCTAACTACAATGAGCAGTTCTTC; CDR3: CSVRQLAGGPNYNEQFF
D: TRBD2; size: NA; J: TRBJ2-1; V: TRBV11-2; DNA: TGTGCCAGCAGCGCCGCGACTAGCGGTAACTACAATGAGCAGTTCTTC; CDR3: CASSAATSGNYNEQFF
D: NA; size: many; J: TRBJ1-3; V: TRBV19; DNA: TGTGCCAGTAGTAAGTCAGGCACTGGAAACACCATATATTTT; CDR3: CASSKSGTGNTIYF
D: NA; size: NA; J: TRBJ2-7; V: TRBV5-6; DNA: TGTGCCAGCAGCTTCTCAGATATCTCCTACGAGCAGTACTTC; CDR3: CASSFSDISYEQYF
D: NA; size: few; J: TRBJ1-3; V: TRBV19; DNA: TGTGCCAATATTTCTGGAAACACCATATATTTT; CDR3: CANISGNTIYF
D: NA; size: NA; J: TRBJ2-1; V: TRBV2; DNA: TGTGCCAGCCGGGAAAGGAGCTCCTACAATGAGCAGTTCTTC; CDR3: CASRERSSYNEQFF
D: NA; size: NA; J: TRBJ1-5; V: TRBV4-1; DNA: TGCGCCAGCAGCCCGTCGGGGGGTCTCCGCCATCAGCCCCAGCATTTT; CDR3: CASSPSGGLRHQPQHF
D: NA; size: few; J: TRBJ2-7; V: TRBV28; DNA: TGTGCCAGCAGCCAATCCGGGGGAATTAAGCAGTACTTC; CDR3: CASSQSGGIKQYF
D: NA; size: NA; J: TRBJ2-6; V: TRBV6-5; DNA: TGTGCCAGCAGGACACAGGGTAACGTCCTGACTTTC; CDR3: CASRTQGNVLTF
D: TRBD2; size: NA; J: TRBJ2-3; V: TRBV10-3; DNA: TGTGCCATCAGCGCTAGCGGGAGAGATATGGATACGCAGTATTTT; CDR3: CAISASGRDMDTQYF
D: NA; size: NA; J: TRBJ2-7; V: TRBV11-1; DNA: TGTGCCAGCAGCACCCAGAACTACGAGCAGTACTTC; CDR3: CASSTQNYEQYF
D: NA; size: few; J: TRBJ1-2; V: TRBV30; DNA: TGTGCCTGGAGTACCCAGGGACTCAATGGCTACACCTTC; CDR3: CAWSTQGLNGYTF
D: TRBD2; size: once; J: TRBJ2-3; V: TRBV20-1; DNA: TGCAGTGCTAGTCAGCCTAAGCGGGACACAGATACGCAGTATTTT; CDR3: CSASQPKRDTDTQYF
D: TRBD1; size: NA; J: TRBJ2-1; V: TRBV7-3; DNA: TGTGCCAGCCGCCGATATGGGGGGACGGGACAGGATCTTGGCAATGAGCAGTTCTTC; CDR3: CASRRYGGTGQDLGNEQFF
D: NA; size: NA; J: TRBJ1-2; V: TRBV27; DNA: TGTGCCAGCAGGCGAGGGGCGGGGGTCTATGGCTACACCTTC; CDR3: CASRRGAGVYGYTF
D: NA; size: NA; J: TRBJ1-1; V: TRBV19; DNA: TGTGCCAGTAGTGTCAGGGGACCTCTGAACACTGAAGCTTTCTTT; CDR3: CASSVRGPLNTEAFF